This is a list of T cell receptor beta chains from one sample in a study of technical replicates of blood from a few donors. The repertoire was sequenced with immunoSEQ multiplex PCR; TCRdb's copy has only in-frame clones and lacks some. The repertoire holds tens of thousands of clones, with 96% as singletons. Source material: T cells isolated from PBMCs. These receptor sequences come from a human donor in good health. Both conserved end residues are part of each CDR3. Expanded clones are given a class, and other clones once, few, many or no size at all.

clone_size v_call cdr3_length cdr3_aa
- TRBV9 14 CASSVDGEGYEQYF
- TRBV27 16 CASSLSLREVGYEQYF
once TRBV28 14 CASSLRRPTGELFF
- TRBV19 13 CASSTGRNTEAFF
- TRBV27 15 CASSLLRQGAGEQYF
- TRBV19 16 CASSIAGVDDQETQYF
once TRBV12-5 21 CASGLVVRIEGLAGETDEQFF
- TRBV4-1 13 CASSQQGTYEQYF
- TRBV9 14 CASSTGTSNQPQHF
once TRBV18 15 CASSSTGGYDEKLFF
- TRBV30 16 CAWSVKNDRQSYEQYF
- TRBV15 15 CATSRSSGTGHEQYF
once TRBV20-1 10 CSARLDEQFF
- TRBV20-1 11 CSASFSPEQYF
- TRBV6-5 14 CASSRGEGWETQYF
- TRBV5-4 15 CASSFARVTVGEQFF
- TRBV5-1 13 CASSLAGKETQYF
- TRBV30 12 CACGAFDYGYTF